The source of this TCR beta chain is a study of shared clonotypes between healthy human individuals. This table comes from immunoSEQ multiplex PCR, and its TCRdb copy is limited to in-frame clones, with some not included. This sample has roughly 2 million clones, with 95% found just once. Note on this clone: Different DNA sequences within this sample yield the same CDR3.

Trimming stripped 6 bases from V and 0 bases from J, with 3 bases between. The CDR3 has 12 residues. CDR1 and CDR2 from the germline V gene are MNHNS and SASEGT. The chain recombines TRBV6-1 with TRBJ1-5; D is undetermined. Material for sequencing was naive CD4+ T cells sorted from blood. Subset here: CD45RA+ positively selected. This TCR came from a young man in good health. The CDR3 DNA sequence: TGTGCCAGCAGAGGTAGCAATCAGCCCCAGCATTTT. Translating gives CASRGSNQPQHF.